Below are 24 T cell receptor beta chains sequenced from a single sample in a study of identical twins. TCRdb redid the calling of the 5' RACE reads with MiXCR, one entry per CDR3 protein. Here the sample spans about 520,000 distinct CDR3 sequences, around 20% being singletons. The same sample was also studied in work on T cells expressing NK-cell markers.

The specimen sequenced was CD4+ T cells sorted from blood. The receptors were gathered from a woman aged 18-30 years in good health.

The V call is TRBV20-1, the J call TRBJ2-3; TRBD2 aligns across 9 bases. CDR3 length: 16 amino acids. In germline, CDR1 is DFQATT, CDR2 SNEGSKA (reference sequence). With V trimmed by 3 bases and J by 4 bases, 11 bases remained unmatched. CDR3 bases: TGCAGTGCTAGGGACTCGGGCGGGAGGGGAGCAGATACGCAGTATTTT. It translates to CSARDSGGRGADTQYF.

Only a few counts were recorded for this clonotype. The genes are TRBV10-3 and TRBJ2-3, with TRBD2 matching 13 bases. The CDR3 contains 16 residues. CDR1 and CDR2 from the germline V gene are ENHRY and SYGVKD. V lost 11 bases to trimming and J lost 4 bases; unmatched junction nucleotides: 12. The CDR3 coding sequence is TGTGCCGCGAGTCCCGGGACTAGCGGGACGGCAGATACGCAGTATTTT. Translated, it gives CAASPGTSGTADTQYF.

This clonotype was seen repeatedly, ten times or more. The rearrangement joins TRBV11-2 to TRBJ1-1; D call uncertain. Trimming cost V 2 bases and J 0 bases, with 7 bases left between them. The CDR3 totals 14 residues. Germline V gene data show CDR1 as SGHAT and CDR2 as FQNNGV. Here the CDR3 DNA reads TGTGCCAGCAGCTTACTGGCAGTGAACACTGAAGCTTTCTTT. Protein sequence: CASSLLAVNTEAFF.

Only a few counts were recorded for this clonotype. V gene TRBV7-8 combines with J gene TRBJ2-2; D unclear. Germline V gene data show CDR1 as SGHVS and CDR2 as FQNEAQ. The germline V and J ends were trimmed by 3 bases and 2 bases, with 13 bases remaining between them. The CDR3 sequence is 16 residues long. The CDR3: CASSLWLGSNTGELFF. CDR3 in DNA: TGTGCCAGCAGCTTGTGGTTGGGGTCCAACACCGGGGAGCTGTTTTTT. Full variable domain (remainder filled in from reference TRBV7-8 and TRBJ2-2): GAGVSQSPRYKVAKRGQDVALRCDPISGHVSLFWYQQALGQGPEFLTYFQNEAQLDKSGLPSDRFFAERPEGSVSTLKIQRTQQEDSAVYLCASSLWLGSNTGELFFGEGSRLTVL.

This clonotype has only a few counts. This sequence joins TRBV7-3 and TRBJ2-1; tentatively, D is TRBD2 (6 bases). The CDR3 loop spans 14 amino acids. From germline, CDR1 is SGHTA and CDR2 FQGTGA. V was clipped by 6 bases and J by 7 bases, with 16 bases between them. For the CDR3, the DNA is TGTGCCAGCAGTTCGGCGGGGACGGGGAATGAGCAGTTCTTC. Amino acid sequence: CASSSAGTGNEQFF.

The rearrangement links TRBV29-1 to TRBJ2-5; 10 positions match TRBD1. The CDR3 is 16 amino acids. Germline V gene data show CDR1 as SQVTM and CDR2 as ANQGSEA. V shed 4 bases and J 4 bases; nucleotides not matched to a gene: 12. In nucleotides, the CDR3 is TGCAGCGTTGGGGGGTTGACAGGGGGCAATGGAGAGACCCAGTACTTC. Translating gives CSVGGLTGGNGETQYF.

The V and J genes are TRBV5-1 and TRBJ2-3, with D perhaps TRBD2 (6 bases). CDR1 is SGHRS, CDR2 YFSETQ, per germline. The CDR3 covers 14 residues. V was clipped by 1 base and J by 5 bases, with 11 bases between them. CDR3: CASSLFGAGDTQYF. The CDR3 DNA reads as TGCGCCAGCAGCTTGTTCGGAGCGGGAGATACGCAGTATTTT.

The chain links TRBV12-3 or TRBV12-4 to TRBJ2-3, with TRBD2 as a possible D gene (6 bases). Between the trimmed V and J ends, which lost 5 bases and 2 bases, there was a span of 11 bases. This CDR3 region has 14 residues. The DNA for the CDR3 is TGTGCCAGCAGTACCCTAGCGCCCACAGATACGCAGTATTTT. Protein sequence: CASSTLAPTDTQYF.

This clonotype was found a few times. V and J are TRBV5-5 and TRBJ2-3, with D possibly being TRBD1 or TRBD2 (5 bases each). The CDR3 loop spans 16 amino acids. The V gene's germline CDR1 is SGHKS and CDR2 YYEKEE (reference sequence). The V end lost 2 bases, the J end lost 5 bases, and 18 bases lay between the germline ends. The CDR3 here is CASSFGAGLSGDTQYF. The CDR3 DNA reads as TGTGCCAGCAGCTTCGGGGCAGGTTTGTCAGGAGATACGCAGTATTTT.

V is TRBV6-5 and J is TRBJ2-5; D call uncertain. In germline, CDR1 is MNHEY, CDR2 SVGAGI. Trimming left V 8 bases short and J 1 base short, with 8 bases between. CDR3 length: 12 residues. The CDR3 nucleotides read TGTGCCAGCCGTTCCACCCAAGAGACCCAGTACTTC. It codes for CASRSTQETQYF.

CDR3 sequence reads: CSAREGSRVSYNEQFF. Here the CDR3 DNA reads TGCAGTGCTAGAGAGGGCAGTAGAGTCTCCTACAATGAGCAGTTCTTC. The chain combines TRBV20-1 with TRBJ2-1; D not certain. The germline CDR1 and CDR2 sequences are DFQATT and SNEGSKA (reference sequence). The CDR3 spans 16 residues. Trimming left V 0 bases short and J 0 bases short, with 12 bases between.

This clonotype was observed a few times. This chain links TRBV11-1 with TRBJ2-1; 13 bases align to TRBD2. J lost 3 bases, V lost 4 bases, and 9 bases had no gene match. CDR3 length: 18 residues. CDR1 SGHAT and CDR2 FQDESV come from the germline V gene (reference sequence). The chain's CDR3 is CASSYQRTSGGNYNEQFF. The CDR3 DNA reads TGTGCCAGCAGCTACCAAAGGACTAGCGGGGGCAACTACAATGAGCAGTTCTTC. Complete variable domain (other parts from reference TRBV11-1 and TRBJ2-1): EAEVAQSPRYKITEKSQAVAFWCDPISGHATLYWYRQILGQGPELLVQFQDESVVDDSQLPKDRFSAERLKGVDSTLKIQPAELGDSAMYLCASSYQRTSGGNYNEQFFGPGTRLTVL.

This clonotype has only a few counts. This chain joins TRBV10-1 and TRBJ2-3, with TRBD1 identical over 9 bases. The V and J ends lost 4 bases and 1 base, in that order; junction bases with no gene match: 3. Germline V gene lookup returns CDR1 WNHNN and CDR2 SYGVQD (reference sequence). The CDR3 loop spans 15 amino acids. This CDR3 is CASSGRDRGTDTQYF. The CDR3 nucleotides are TGCGCCAGCAGTGGCCGGGACAGGGGCACAGATACGCAGTATTTT.

The V gene is TRBV12-3 or TRBV12-4, the J gene TRBJ2-2, with 15 bases lining up with TRBD2. The V segment lost 5 bases and the J segment 0 bases; nucleotides outside the gene matches: 7. The CDR3 loop spans 19 amino acids. For the CDR3, the DNA is TGTGCCAGCAGTCTCCGGACTAGCGGGAGGGATACGAACACCGGGGAGCTGTTTTTT. Translation gives CASSLRTSGRDTNTGELFF.

This clonotype was observed a few times. The chain recombines TRBV6-1 with TRBJ2-1; D is undetermined. CDR3 size: 13 residues. CDR1 MNHNS and CDR2 SASEGT come from the germline V gene. V was pared by 6 bases and J by 4 bases, with 10 bases between. The CDR3 nucleotides read TGTGCCAGCAGAACGACTGGGTACAATGAGCAGTTCTTC. Translated, it gives CASRTTGYNEQFF.

The table lists this clonotype with a few counts. The genes are TRBV20-1 and TRBJ1-2, with a tentative D call TRBD1 (5 bases). The V gene lost 0 bases and the J gene lost 5 bases, with 10 bases spanning the gap. The CDR3 is 13 amino acids. In germline, CDR1 is DFQATT, CDR2 SNEGSKA (reference sequence). The CDR3 bases are TGCAGTGCTAGAGATTCCGGGGCGTATGGCTACACCTTC. Translation gives CSARDSGAYGYTF.

This clonotype was counted a few times. The rearrangement links TRBV5-1 to TRBJ2-5; 9 positions match TRBD2. The ends lost 0 bases at V and 8 bases at J; junction bases unmatched: 8. This CDR3 is 15 amino acids long. Per germline, CDR1 SGHRS and CDR2 YFSETQ. In nucleotides, the CDR3 is TGCGCCAGCAGCTTGGCCGCTGAGCTAGCGGGAACCCAGTACTTC. This sequence encodes CASSLAAELAGTQYF.

Here the CDR3 reads CASSLELSSYEQYF. In nucleotides, the CDR3 is TGTGCCAGCTCACTTGAGCTATCCTCCTACGAGCAGTACTTC. V and J are TRBV18 and TRBJ2-7; no clear D. Per the germline V gene, CDR1 is KGHSH and CDR2 is LQKENI. The CDR3 has 14 residues. The ends were cut back, 4 bases at V and 0 bases at J, with 10 bases in the middle.

The chain links TRBV5-5 to TRBJ2-5; D ambiguous. Germline loops: CDR1 SGHKS, CDR2 YYEKEE (reference sequence). V was shortened by 0 bases and J by 3 bases, with 9 bases between the two germline ends. CDR3 size: 14 residues. CDR3 nucleotide sequence: TGTGCCAGCAGCTTGGTGGGGTCAGAAGAGACCCAGTACTTC. Amino acid sequence: CASSLVGSEETQYF.

The CDR3 here is CSASLAPGANVLTF. The DNA of the CDR3 is TGCAGTGCTAGTCTAGCACCTGGGGCCAACGTCCTGACTTTC. The genes are TRBV20-1 and TRBJ2-6, with D possibly matching TRBD2 (5 bases). Trimming stripped 3 bases from V and 2 bases from J, with 8 bases between. The CDR3 contains 14 residues. Germline CDR1 reads DFQATT; CDR2 reads SNEGSKA (reference sequence).

This chain uses TRBV27 with TRBJ1-2; 7 nucleotides line up with TRBD1. Losses at the gene ends were 3 bases for V and 7 bases for J; bases not matched to a gene: 11. This CDR3 spans 15 amino acids. Per germline, CDR1 MNHEY and CDR2 SMNVEV (reference sequence). DNA of the CDR3: TGTGCCAGCAGTTTGGCCGGGACAGCAACAGGTGGCTACACCTTC. Protein sequence: CASSLAGTATGGYTF.

This clonotype appeared a few times. The V gene is TRBV10-3, the J gene TRBJ2-3; 8 bases agree with TRBD1. Germline CDR1 is ENHRY and CDR2 is SYGVKD. V lost 10 bases and J lost 6; bases outside the gene matches: 9. The CDR3 spans 13 residues. The CDR3 region has the DNA TGTGCCACCGACTCCAGGGGGCGGGATACGCAGTATTTT. Its protein product is CATDSRGRDTQYF.

The rearrangement joins TRBV7-6 to TRBJ2-1; tentative D call: TRBD2 (7 bases). V shed 3 bases and J shed 5 bases, with 14 bases lying between them. This CDR3 comprises 15 residues. Germline CDR1 reads SGHVS; CDR2 reads FNYEAQ. The CDR3 protein is CASSFAGGRDNEQFF. CDR3 sequence (DNA): TGTGCCAGCAGCTTCGCCGGGGGGCGGGACAATGAGCAGTTCTTC.

This clonotype has more than one count but fewer than ten. Here the CDR3 reads CASVGTGNAPLHF. The CDR3, as DNA: TGTGCCAGCGTCGGGACAGGCAATGCCCCCCTCCACTTT. The chain has TRBV10-3 and TRBJ1-6; 8 bases agree with TRBD1. The CDR3 has 13 amino acids. After removal of 10 bases from V and 13 bases from J, the junction contained 12 bases not matched to a gene. The germline CDR1 and CDR2 sequences are ENHRY and SYGVKD.